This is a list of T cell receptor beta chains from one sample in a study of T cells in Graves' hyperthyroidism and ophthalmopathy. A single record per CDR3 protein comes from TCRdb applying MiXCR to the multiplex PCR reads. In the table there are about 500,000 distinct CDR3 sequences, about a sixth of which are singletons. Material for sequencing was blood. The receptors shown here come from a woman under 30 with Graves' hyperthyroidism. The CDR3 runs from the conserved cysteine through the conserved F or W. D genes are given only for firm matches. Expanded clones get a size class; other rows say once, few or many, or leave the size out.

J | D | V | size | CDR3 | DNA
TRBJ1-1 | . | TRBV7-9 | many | CASSLDPGAHTEAFF | TGTGCCAGCAGCTTAGATCCGGGGGCGCACACTGAAGCTTTCTTT
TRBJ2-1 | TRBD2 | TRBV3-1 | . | CASSRLSGNRHEQFF | TGTGCCAGCAGCCGTCTTAGCGGGAATCGACATGAGCAGTTCTTC
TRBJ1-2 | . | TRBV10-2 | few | CAIDNVRGTDGYTF | TGCGCCATCGACAATGTCAGGGGAACGGATGGCTACACCTTC
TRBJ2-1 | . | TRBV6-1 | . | CASSDGGVSQQFF | TGTGCCAGCAGTGATGGTGGGGTATCACAGCAGTTCTTC
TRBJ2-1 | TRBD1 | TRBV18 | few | CASSSPGGTGQGRDEQFF | TGTGCCAGCTCATCACCAGGGGGGACTGGACAGGGGCGCGATGAGCAGTTCTTC
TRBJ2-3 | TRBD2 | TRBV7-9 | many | CASSFLAGVDPDTQYF | TGTGCCAGCAGCTTCCTAGCGGGAGTGGATCCAGATACGCAGTATTTT
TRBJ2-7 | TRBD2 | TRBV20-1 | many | CSARGEGVVYEQYF | TGCAGTGCTAGAGGGGAGGGAGTGGTCTACGAGCAGTACTTC
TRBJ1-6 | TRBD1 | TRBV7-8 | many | CASSLRTGGVGSPLHF | TGTGCCAGCAGCTTACGGACAGGGGGCGTCGGGTCACCCCTCCACTTT
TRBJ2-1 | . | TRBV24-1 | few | CATSDWEYNEQFF | TGTGCCACCAGTGACTGGGAATACAATGAGCAGTTCTTC
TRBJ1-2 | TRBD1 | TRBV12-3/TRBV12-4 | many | CASRGGQDPGYGYTF | TGTGCCAGCAGGGGGGGACAGGACCCTGGCTATGGCTACACCTTC
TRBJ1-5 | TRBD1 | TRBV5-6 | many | CASSYGTGGSNQPQHF | TGTGCCAGCAGCTACGGGACAGGGGGGAGCAATCAGCCCCAGCATTTT
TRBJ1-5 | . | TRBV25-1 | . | CASSAVESNQPQHF | TGTGCCAGCAGTGCGGTAGAGAGCAATCAGCCCCAGCATTTT
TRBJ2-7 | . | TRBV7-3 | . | CASSFVGDSYEQYF | TGTGCCAGCAGCTTCGTCGGGGATTCCTACGAGCAGTACTTC
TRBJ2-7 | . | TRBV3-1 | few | CASSQGPAANLYEQYF | TGTGCCAGCAGCCAGGGCCCCGCGGCCAACTTATACGAGCAGTACTTC
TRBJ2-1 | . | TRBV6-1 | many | CASSERLEAVNEQFF | TGTGCCAGCAGTGAACGGTTGGAGGCTGTCAATGAGCAGTTCTTC
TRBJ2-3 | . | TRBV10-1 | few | CASSRARPDTQYF | TGCGCCAGCAGCCGGGCCCGACCCGATACGCAGTATTTT
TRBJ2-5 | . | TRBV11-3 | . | CASSLLATYGETQYF | TGTGCCAGCAGCTTACTCGCGACGTATGGGGAGACCCAGTACTTC
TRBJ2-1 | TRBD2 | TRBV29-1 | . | CSVGVAGGVWNEQFF | TGCAGCGTCGGGGTCGCGGGAGGGGTGTGGAATGAGCAGTTCTTC
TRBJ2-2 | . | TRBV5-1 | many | CASSVEGTGELFF | TGCGCCAGCAGCGTCGAAGGCACCGGGGAGCTGTTTTTT
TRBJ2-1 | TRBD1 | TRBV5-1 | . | CASSLRTGNYNEQFF | TGCGCCAGCAGCTTGCGGACAGGGAATTACAATGAGCAGTTCTTC
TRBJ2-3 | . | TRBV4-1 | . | CASSPFRGDTQYF | TGCGCCAGCAGCCCCTTTCGGGGGGATACGCAGTATTTT
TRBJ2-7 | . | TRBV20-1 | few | CSARDPYRGGSYEQYF | TGCAGTGCTAGAGATCCCTACCGTGGCGGCTCCTACGAGCAGTACTTC
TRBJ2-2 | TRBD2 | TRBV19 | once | CASRLAGGPDTGELFF | TGTGCCAGTAGGCTAGCGGGAGGGCCGGACACCGGGGAGCTGTTTTTT
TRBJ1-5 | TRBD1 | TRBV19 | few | CASSIRLTGGFQPQHF | TGTGCCAGTAGTATAAGGTTAACAGGGGGCTTTCAGCCCCAGCATTTT
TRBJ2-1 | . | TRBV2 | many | CASSAGTSSYNEQFF | TGTGCCAGCAGTGCCGGGACTTCGTCCTACAATGAGCAGTTCTTC
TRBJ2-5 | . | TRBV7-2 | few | CASSLVFRKETQYF | TGTGCCAGCAGCCTGGTGTTCAGGAAGGAGACCCAGTACTTC
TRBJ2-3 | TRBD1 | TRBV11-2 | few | CASSLLGQGFPDTQYF | TGTGCCAGCAGCTTATTGGGACAGGGGTTCCCAGATACGCAGTATTTT
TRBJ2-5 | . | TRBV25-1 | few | CASSDSLDTGEETQYF | TGTGCCAGCAGTGATTCTTTAGACACCGGGGAAGAGACCCAGTACTTC
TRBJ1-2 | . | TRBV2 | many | CASSDIYYGYTF | TGTGCCAGCAGTGACATCTACTATGGCTACACCTTC
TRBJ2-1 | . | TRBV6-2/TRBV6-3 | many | CASSQLDEQFF | TGTGCCAGCAGTCAACTTGATGAGCAGTTCTTC
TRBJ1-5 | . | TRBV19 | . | CASSIGGGAYSNQPQHF | TGTGCCAGTAGTATAGGCGGGGGTGCGTATAGCAATCAGCCCCAGCATTTT
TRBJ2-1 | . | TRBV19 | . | CASSLVGRGGSYNEQFF | TGTGCCAGTAGCTTGGTCGGGAGAGGGGGCTCCTACAATGAGCAGTTCTTC
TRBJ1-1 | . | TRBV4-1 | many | CASSQVGAGLSPEAFF | TGCGCCAGCAGCCAAGTTGGGGCAGGTTTGAGCCCTGAAGCTTTCTTT
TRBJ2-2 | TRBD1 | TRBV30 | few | CAWNPGTGGSGELFF | TGTGCCTGGAACCCCGGGACAGGGGGCTCCGGGGAGCTGTTTTTT
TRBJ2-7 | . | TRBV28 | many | CASRMTPNYEQYF | TGTGCCAGCAGAATGACACCTAACTACGAGCAGTACTTC
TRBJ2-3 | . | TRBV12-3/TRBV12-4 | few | CASRPTTRGLSTDTQCF | TGTGCCAGCAGACCTACAACCAGGGGTTTAAGCACAGATACGCAGTGTTTT
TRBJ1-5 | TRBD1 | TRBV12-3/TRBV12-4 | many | CASSQKRGQISNQPQHF | TGTGCCAGCAGTCAAAAAAGGGGGCAGATTAGCAATCAGCCCCAGCATTTT
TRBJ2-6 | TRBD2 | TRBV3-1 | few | CASSPSGKSSGANVLTF | TGTGCCAGCAGTCCTAGCGGCAAGAGCTCTGGGGCCAACGTCCTGACTTTC
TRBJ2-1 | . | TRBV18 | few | CASSPGQGTNEQFF | TGTGCCAGCTCACCAGGGCAGGGAACAAATGAGCAGTTCTTC
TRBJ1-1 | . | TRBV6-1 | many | CASSYGSMNTEAFF | TGTGCCAGCAGTTATGGCAGTATGAACACTGAAGCTTTCTTT
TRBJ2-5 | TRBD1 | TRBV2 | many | CASTRTGAQETQYF | TGTGCCAGCACTAGAACAGGGGCTCAAGAGACCCAGTACTTC
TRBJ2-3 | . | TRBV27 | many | CASSLLGVTDTQYF | TGTGCCAGCAGTTTGTTAGGGGTAACAGATACGCAGTATTTT
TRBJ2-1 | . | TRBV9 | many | CASSGLWGDPYNEQFF | TGTGCCAGCAGCGGTCTGTGGGGGGACCCGTACAATGAGCAGTTCTTC
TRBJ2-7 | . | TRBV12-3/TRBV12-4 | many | CASSFQVKRGEQYF | TGTGCCAGCAGTTTTCAGGTCAAGAGAGGGGAGCAGTACTTC
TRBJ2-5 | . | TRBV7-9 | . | CAGSFRSGEQGETQYF | TGTGCCGGCAGCTTCCGTTCAGGAGAACAGGGAGAGACCCAGTACTTC
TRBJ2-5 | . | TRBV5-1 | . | CASSLRSVQETQYF | TGCGCCAGCAGCTTGAGGTCAGTCCAAGAGACCCAGTACTTC
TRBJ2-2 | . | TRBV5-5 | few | CASSGIDGELFF | TGTGCCAGCAGCGGTATAGACGGGGAGCTGTTTTTT
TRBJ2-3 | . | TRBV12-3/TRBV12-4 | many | CASSLEASFTDTQYF | TGTGCCAGCAGTTTAGAGGCTAGCTTCACAGATACGCAGTATTTT
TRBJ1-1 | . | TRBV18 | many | CASSLQGIGTEAFF | TGTGCCAGCTCACTGCAGGGGATTGGCACTGAAGCTTTCTTT
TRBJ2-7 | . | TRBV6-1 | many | CASTATQGAYEQYF | TGTGCCAGCACGGCAACTCAAGGCGCCTACGAGCAGTACTTC
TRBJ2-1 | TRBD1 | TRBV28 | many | CASLGQGRNNEQFF | TGTGCCAGCCTGGGACAGGGGAGGAACAATGAGCAGTTCTTC
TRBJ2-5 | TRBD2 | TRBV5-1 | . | CASSRLAGAPQETQYF | TGCGCCAGCAGCAGACTAGCGGGGGCTCCTCAAGAGACCCAGTACTTC
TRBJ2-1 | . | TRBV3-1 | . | CASSQIGLLEDNEQFF | TGTGCCAGCAGCCAGATCGGACTCTTAGAGGACAATGAGCAGTTCTTC
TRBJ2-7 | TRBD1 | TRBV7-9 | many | CASSLAPGQAYEQYF | TGTGCCAGCAGCTTAGCTCCGGGACAGGCTTACGAGCAGTACTTC
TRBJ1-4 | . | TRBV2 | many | CASSFTGRDEKLFF | TGTGCCAGCAGCTTCACAGGGAGGGACGAAAAACTGTTTTTT
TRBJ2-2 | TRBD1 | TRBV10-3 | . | CAISEGDRATGELFF | TGTGCCATCAGTGAGGGGGACAGGGCCACCGGGGAGCTGTTTTTT
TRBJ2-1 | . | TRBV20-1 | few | CSASPNNNEQFF | TGCAGTGCTAGCCCCAATAACAATGAGCAGTTCTTC